This T cell receptor (beta chain) derives from a study of blood T cell repertoires in COVID-19. Study summary: Sites in the United States, Italy and Spain provided acute and convalescent COVID-19 samples. PBMCs, B-cell-depleted T cells, or T cells were the source of the cDNA or gDNA that made up the material.

Per the study methods: It was from reference gene primer amplification that nucleated cell counts were estimated. The data were produced by immunoSEQ multiplex PCR, yet TCRdb's version contains in-frame clones alone and is incomplete. V and J calls plus clone size are reproduced from that table; the DNA served to infer D and trimming. The table records some 250,000 clones, around four fifths of them present only once. This CDR3 region has 14 residues. With 4 bases clipped from V and 5 bases from J, the junction kept 7 bases outside the gene matches. Germline CDR1 reads SGHRS; CDR2 reads YFSETQ. This clone was counted between two and nine times.

The chain carries TRBV5-1 and TRBJ1-1; TRBD1 agrees at 8 bases. Specimen: peripheral blood. The origin of this receptor is a man in his forties with acute or convalescent COVID-19. As DNA, the CDR3 is TGCGCCAGCAGCGTGGACAGGGTTTGGACTGAAGCTTTCTTT. Translated, it gives CASSVDRVWTEAFF.